The next 16 T cell receptor beta chains were all read from a single sample in a study of shared clonotypes between healthy human individuals. Sequencing used immunoSEQ multiplex PCR; TCRdb keeps in-frame clones, though not all of them. Of millions of clones listed, approximately 94% are singletons. Naive CD8 isolation took CD45RO-negative cells positively selected for CCR7 and excluded terminally differentiated effector memory CD45RA+ cells. Sequencing used naive CD8+ T cells sorted from blood. Receptors were obtained from a young man in good health.

This clone was found a few times. The V gene is TRBV6-1, the J gene TRBJ1-1; TRBD1 might be the D (6 bases). This CDR3 spans 14 amino acids. Trimming left V 8 bases short and J 0 bases short, with 13 bases between. CDR1 is MNHNS and CDR2 is SASEGT in the germline V gene. The CDR3 here is CASVPGGMNTEAFF. DNA for the CDR3: TGTGCCAGCGTTCCTGGGGGCATGAACACTGAAGCTTTCTTT.

This sequence joins TRBV29-1 and TRBJ2-3; no reliable D call. This CDR3 comprises 13 residues. The V gene lost 7 bases and the J gene lost 2 bases, with 13 bases spanning the gap. Germline assignment: CDR1 SQVTM and CDR2 ANQGSEA. In DNA, the CDR3 is TGCAGCGCCTCCCGGTGGGACACAGATACGCAGTATTTT. This gives the protein CSASRWDTDTQYF.

The chain couples TRBV27 to TRBJ1-3; the D gene is possibly TRBD1 (5 bases). With 0 bases removed from V and 2 bases from J, the gap between germline ends came to 8 bases. CDR1 is MNHEY, CDR2 SMNVEV, per germline (reference sequence). The CDR3 extends over 15 amino acids. The CDR3 loop is CASSLSGGTGNTIYF. CDR3 sequence (DNA): TGTGCCAGCAGTTTATCGGGGGGGACTGGAAACACCATATATTTT.

This chain links TRBV27 with TRBJ2-7, with a tentative D call TRBD1 (5 bases). CDR1 MNHEY and CDR2 SMNVEV come from the germline V gene (reference sequence). V was cut by 8 bases and J by 4 bases, with 21 bases left in between. The CDR3 sequence is 15 residues long. Here the CDR3 reads CASGFFRVDKYEQYF. The CDR3 DNA is TGTGCCAGCGGGTTTTTCAGGGTGGACAAGTACGAGCAGTACTTC.

The rearrangement joins TRBV5-1 to TRBJ2-1; D is unclear. Germline V gene sequence: CDR1 SGHRS, CDR2 YFSETQ. This CDR3 spans 13 amino acids. Trimming stripped 0 bases from V and 3 bases from J, with 4 bases between. CDR3 in DNA: TGCGCCAGCAGCTTGGTATTCTACAATGAGCAGTTCTTC. It translates to CASSLVFYNEQFF.

The chain joins TRBV28 to TRBJ2-1, with D possibly matching TRBD2 (6 bases). Germline V gene data show CDR1 as MDHEN and CDR2 as SYDVKM. The CDR3 is 17 amino acids. V lost 3 bases and J lost 2, with 17 bases in between. DNA for the CDR3: TGTGCCAGCAGTTTGGCCACGGGAGAGGCAACCTACAATGAGCAGTTCTTC. It codes for CASSLATGEATYNEQFF.

This rearrangement joins TRBV2 to TRBJ2-5; the D gene is possibly TRBD1 (6 bases). Looked up from germline, CDR1 is SNHLY and CDR2 is FYNNEI. V lost 2 bases, J lost 2 bases, and 15 bases lay in between. The CDR3 runs to 16 residues. As DNA, the CDR3 is TGTGCCAGCAGTGAATTTTTGTCAGGGGTTCAAGAGACCCAGTACTTC. It codes for CASSEFLSGVQETQYF.

In the case of this clone: The sample carries other DNA sequences with the same CDR3. The chain is built from TRBV9 and TRBJ1-2, with D maybe TRBD1 (6 bases). V shed 0 bases and J shed 3 bases, with 9 bases lying between them. Germline V gene lookup returns CDR1 SGDLS and CDR2 YYNGEE. The CDR3 contains 14 residues. The CDR3 reads CASSVGSGDYGYTF. CDR3 DNA: TGTGCCAGCAGCGTAGGATCAGGGGACTATGGCTACACCTTC.

V gene TRBV6-5 combines with J gene TRBJ1-2; D remains ambiguous. The germline CDR1 and CDR2 sequences are MNHEY and SVGAGI. The CDR3 loop spans 14 amino acids. V was clipped by 6 bases and J by 4 bases, with 15 bases between them. CDR3: CASSPPGKSYGYTF. CDR3 nucleotide sequence: TGTGCCAGCAGCCCCCCGGGGAAGAGCTATGGCTACACCTTC.

The chain links TRBV15 to TRBJ2-3; no clear D gene. The germline CDR1 and CDR2 sequences are LNHNV and YYDKDF (reference sequence). The length of the CDR3 is 12 residues. V was cut by 1 base and J by 5 bases, with 4 bases left in between. CDR3 residues: CATSRGEDTQYF. The CDR3 DNA sequence: TGTGCCACCAGCAGAGGCGAAGATACGCAGTATTTT.

The chain is built from TRBV2 and TRBJ2-3; tentative D call: TRBD2 (5 bases). Germline values: CDR1 SNHLY, CDR2 FYNNEI. This CDR3 is built from 15 residues. The V and J ends lost 4 bases and 2 bases respectively, with 13 bases between them. CDR3 nucleotide sequence: TGTGCCAGCAGTGGTGCGGACTTAGCCACAGATACGCAGTATTTT. Amino acid sequence: CASSGADLATDTQYF.

This chain uses TRBV29-1 with TRBJ2-1, with D unclear. The length of the CDR3 is 16 residues. Trimming left V 1 base short and J 0 bases short, with 13 bases between. Looked up from germline, CDR1 is SQVTM and CDR2 is ANQGSEA. DNA for the CDR3: TGCAGCGTTGAAGGAGCCGAGATGAGCTCCTACAATGAGCAGTTCTTC. Protein product: CSVEGAEMSSYNEQFF.

The chain links TRBV5-6 to TRBJ2-7; D gene uncertain. V was pared by 1 base and J by 6 bases, with 11 bases between. Germline loops: CDR1 SGHDT, CDR2 YYEEEE. The CDR3 is 13 amino acids. CDR3 DNA sequence: TGTGCCAGCAGCTTGTTTTTAGGCCTCGAGCAGTACTTC. Amino acid sequence: CASSLFLGLEQYF.

A single count supports this clone. The chain combines TRBV29-1 with TRBJ2-7, with 7 bases matching TRBD1. Trimming removed 5 bases from V and 5 bases from J; junction bases left unmatched: 9. This CDR3 comprises 13 residues. Germline CDR1 is SQVTM and CDR2 is ANQGSEA. CDR3 residues: CSVLSWDSNEQYF. The CDR3 DNA is TGCAGCGTTCTATCCTGGGACAGCAACGAGCAGTACTTC.

In DNA, the CDR3 is TGTGCCAGCAGGGACGGGGGTGCAACTAATGAAAAACTGTTTTTT. Protein sequence: CASRDGGATNEKLFF. The V gene is TRBV6-1, the J gene TRBJ1-4, with D tentatively TRBD1 (5 bases). CDR1 and CDR2 from the germline V gene are MNHNS and SASEGT. Trimming pared 6 bases from V and 0 bases from J, leaving 11 bases between. This CDR3 is 15 amino acids long.

The chain carries TRBV2 and TRBJ2-2; perhaps TRBD2 as D (6 bases). V lost 11 bases and J 4 bases, leaving 20 bases between the germline ends. Germline CDR1 is SNHLY and CDR2 is FYNNEI. The CDR3 length is 15 residues. The CDR3 DNA is TGTGCCTCCAAGGTTGGGACTGCCTCCACCGGGGAGCTGTTTTTT. Protein sequence: CASKVGTASTGELFF.